The rows below give T cell receptor beta chains drawn from one sample of a study of T cell responses to AZD1222 COVID-19 vaccine. TCRdb's copy holds only in-frame clones and misses some; the assay was immunoSEQ multiplex PCR. In the table there are approximately 130,000 clones, roughly 90% of which are singletons. The source was peripheral blood, collected on day 0 of AZD1222 vaccination. The receptors here all came from an adult in good health. The CDR3 runs from the conserved cysteine through the conserved F or W. A D gene is named only where the DNA matches it firmly. Rows give clone size only sometimes, using once, few, many, or a class for an expanded clone.

>TRBJ1-4|TRBV5-1|TRBD1|.
CASSLSRDRGFEKLFF
TGCGCCAGCAGCTTAAGCCGGGACAGGGGGTTTGAAAAACTGTTTTTT
>TRBJ2-3|TRBV18|.|.
CASSPRVSGGTDTQYF
TGTGCCAGCTCACCTCGGGTGTCAGGGGGCACAGATACGCAGTATTTT
>TRBJ2-5|TRBV27|TRBD1|.
CASSLFGQGAETQYF
TGTGCCAGCAGTTTATTCGGTCAGGGGGCTGAGACCCAGTACTTC
>TRBJ2-1|TRBV27|.|.
CASSWQGGANEQFF
TGTGCCAGCAGTTGGCAGGGGGGGGCGAATGAGCAGTTCTTC
>TRBJ2-1|TRBV2|.|.
CASSKGSEQFF
TGTGCCAGCTCGAAGGGTAGCGAGCAGTTCTTC
>TRBJ2-3|TRBV6-5|.|.
CATQGTDTQYF
TGTGCCACCCAGGGCACAGATACGCAGTATTTT
>TRBJ1-4|TRBV2|TRBD1|.
CASRDRGSEKLFF
TGTGCCAGCAGGGACAGGGGAAGCGAAAAACTGTTTTTT
>TRBJ2-1|TRBV10-3|TRBD2|.
CAIREGLDNEQFF
TGTGCCATACGGGAGGGACTAGACAATGAGCAGTTCTTC
>TRBJ2-7|TRBV4-1|.|.
CASSQDNPGPYEQYF
TGCGCCAGCAGCCAAGATAATCCAGGCCCCTACGAGCAGTACTTC
>TRBJ1-2|TRBV28|TRBD1|.
CASSLTGYDYGYTF
TGTGCCAGCAGTTTGACAGGGTACGACTATGGCTACACCTTC
>TRBJ2-5|TRBV4-1|.|.
CASSLTGVYQETQYF
TGCGCCAGCAGCCTGACGGGGGTGTACCAAGAGACCCAGTACTTC
>TRBJ2-1|TRBV2|TRBD1|.
CASSRQGWDEQFF
TGTGCCAGCAGTCGACAGGGTTGGGATGAGCAGTTCTTC
>TRBJ2-7|TRBV4-2|TRBD1|.
CASSSDRGPYEQYF
TGTGCCAGCAGCTCCGACAGGGGACCCTACGAGCAGTACTTC
>TRBJ1-1|TRBV14|.|.
CASSQGQASSTEAFF
TGTGCCAGCAGCCAAGGACAGGCCTCTAGCACTGAAGCTTTCTTT
>TRBJ1-4|TRBV10-3|.|.
CAIRASLVKTTNEKLFF
TGTGCCATCAGAGCATCGTTGGTGAAAACAACTAATGAAAAACTGTTTTTT
>TRBJ2-7|TRBV3-1/TRBV3-2|.|.
CASSQHSYEQYF
TGTGCCAGCAGCCAACACTCCTACGAGCAGTACTTC
>TRBJ2-1|TRBV20-1|.|.
CSAFRGHEQFF
TGCAGTGCGTTCAGGGGTCATGAGCAGTTCTTC
>TRBJ1-1|TRBV28|.|.
CASSLGTEAFF
TGTGCCAGCAGTTTAGGTACTGAAGCTTTCTTT
>TRBJ2-1|TRBV27|TRBD1|.
CASSLRPRQGGEQFF
TGTGCCAGCAGTTTACGACCGCGACAGGGGGGTGAGCAGTTCTTC
>TRBJ2-4|TRBV12-5|TRBD2|.
CASGLEGGNIQYF
TGTGCTAGTGGTTTGGAGGGAGGGAACATTCAGTACTTC
>TRBJ2-5|TRBV10-3|.|.
CAITPGPPYETQYF
TGTGCCATCACCCCGGGCCCACCCTACGAGACCCAGTACTTC
>TRBJ2-2|TRBV2|.|.
CASSEQRPGAGTGELFF
TGTGCCAGCAGTGAGCAACGGCCAGGGGCAGGGACCGGGGAGCTGTTTTTT
>TRBJ1-6|TRBV27|.|.
CASSYRGDSPLHF
TGTGCCAGCTCATATAGAGGGGATTCACCCCTCCACTTT
>TRBJ1-3|TRBV18|.|.
CASSPPVGVGNTIYF
TGTGCCAGCTCACCACCGGTAGGGGTTGGAAACACCATATATTTT
>TRBJ2-7|TRBV7-9|TRBD1|.
CASSLGQGIYEQYF
TGTGCCAGCAGCTTAGGACAGGGAATCTACGAGCAGTACTTC
>TRBJ2-1|TRBV3-1/TRBV3-2|TRBD1|.
CASSQGGTGQSSYNEQFF
TGTGCCAGCAGCCAAGGCGGGACAGGCCAAAGCTCCTACAATGAGCAGTTCTTC
>TRBJ2-3|TRBV9|.|.
CASSVSDLSLTDTQYF
TGTGCCAGCAGCGTATCTGACCTTTCCTTAACAGATACGCAGTATTTT
>TRBJ1-1|TRBV25-1|.|.
CASSRGISEAFF
TGTGCCAGCAGCCGGGGGATCAGTGAAGCTTTCTTT
>TRBJ1-4|TRBV12-1|.|.
CASSFGQPNEKLFF
TGTGCCAGCAGCTTCGGACAGCCAAATGAAAAACTGTTTTTT
>TRBJ2-2|TRBV4-2|TRBD2|.
CASSQETSGRHGELFF
TGTGCCAGCAGCCAAGAAACTAGCGGGAGGCACGGGGAGCTGTTTTTT
>TRBJ2-3|TRBV2|.|.
CACSPGTDTQYF
TGTGCCTGCTCGCCAGGCACAGATACGCAGTATTTT
>TRBJ2-6|TRBV6-2/TRBV6-3|.|once
CASSYRAGSVSGANVLTF
TGTGCCAGCAGTTACAGGGCGGGATCCGTCTCTGGGGCCAACGTCCTGACTTTC
>TRBJ1-6|TRBV4-1|.|.
CASSQSDSQNSPLHF
TGCGCCAGCAGCCAATCCGACAGTCAAAATTCACCCCTCCACTTT
>TRBJ2-7|TRBV7-9|.|.
CASSLSKGPLSSYEQYF
TGTGCCAGCAGCTTGAGTAAGGGACCCCTAAGCTCCTACGAGCAGTACTTC
>TRBJ2-3|TRBV13|TRBD2|once
CASSSGSSGSRLGRDTQYF
TGTGCCAGCAGCTCCGGGTCCAGCGGGAGTCGGTTGGGTCGAGATACGCAGTATTTT